This TCR beta chain was identified during a study of control samples from healthy donors and cancer patients. Repertoires were generated with immunoSEQ multiplex PCR, while TCRdb's copy carries only in-frame clones and drops some. The sample holds 110,000 to 150,000 clones, around 90% seen once. Trimming took 5 bases from V and 2 from J; bases not matched to a gene: 8. Germline values: CDR1 LGHDT, CDR2 YNNKEL (reference sequence). The CDR3 contains 17 residues. The TCR originated in a young man in good health. Sequencing used blood. The rearrangement uses TRBV3-1 (or the pseudogene TRBV3-2) and TRBJ2-6; TRBD1 matches at 8 bases. Written as DNA, the CDR3 is TGTGCCAGCAGCAGAACGGGACAGGCAACTGGGGCCAACGTCCTGACTTTC. Translating it yields CASSRTGQATGANVLTF.